The 21 T cell receptor beta chains listed next were all sequenced from one sample in a study of T-cell memory formation after mild COVID-19. Each CDR3 protein is one row after TCRdb ran MiXCR on the 5' RACE reads. The sample consists of some 160,000 distinct CDR3 sequences, 10% to 15% of them appearing once. The sample was PBMCs or a T cell subset sorted from them (not recorded which). The receptors come from a man aged 18 to 29 who had mild COVID-19 (a few samples of this study predate the infection). Cell type and time point are not known.

This clonotype came up a few times. The genes are TRBV4-3 and TRBJ2-3; 8 bases match TRBD2. The CDR3 length is 16 residues. The V gene end was trimmed by 0 bases and the J gene end by 4 bases; junction bases not matched to a gene: 6. Germline-derived CDR1 and CDR2 are LGHNA and YSLEER. The CDR3 loop reads CASSQEKAGGADTQYF. The CDR3 bases are TGCGCCAGCAGCCAAGAGAAGGCGGGGGGCGCAGATACGCAGTATTTT.

This clonotype has only a few counts. CDR3 sequence reads: CASNRQGAEQYF. In nucleotides, the CDR3 is TGTGCCAGCAATAGACAGGGGGCCGAGCAGTACTTC. This rearrangement joins TRBV12-3 or TRBV12-4 to TRBJ2-7, with TRBD1 matching 10 bases. The CDR3 has 12 amino acids. With V trimmed by 7 bases and J by 6 bases, 3 bases remained unmatched.

This clonotype was seen only a few times. CDR3 protein: CASSPKVFTDTQYF. In DNA form, the CDR3 reads TGTGCCAGCAGCCCCAAAGTATTCACAGATACGCAGTATTTT. The chain links TRBV4-2 to TRBJ2-3; D is ambiguous. The CDR3 consists of 14 residues. The V end was cut by 4 bases, the J end by 2 bases, with 10 bases between. In germline, CDR1 is LGHNA, CDR2 YNFKEQ.

The gene calls are TRBV6-5 and TRBJ1-2; D unresolved. V lost 3 bases, J lost 4 bases, and 9 bases lay in between. Per the germline V gene, CDR1 is MNHEY and CDR2 is SVGAGI. The CDR3 extends over 13 amino acids. The CDR3 nucleotides are TGTGCCAGCAGTTATGGCGGTGGCTATGGCTACACCTTC. Translating it yields CASSYGGGYGYTF.

This clonotype was counted at least ten times. Here the CDR3 reads CSANQTVGLNQPQHF. Here the CDR3 DNA reads TGCAGTGCCAATCAGACAGTGGGCCTCAATCAGCCCCAGCATTTT. The chain has TRBV20-1 and TRBJ1-5; D is perhaps TRBD1 (5 bases). Trimming shortened V by 6 bases and J by 3 bases, and 18 bases separated the two germline ends. Germline V gives CDR1 DFQATT, CDR2 SNEGSKA (reference sequence). The CDR3 has 15 amino acids.

For the CDR3, the DNA is TGCGCCAGCAGCCAAGACGGGGGGGCAGGGGAGACCCAGTACTTC. This encodes CASSQDGGAGETQYF. V and J are TRBV4-3 and TRBJ2-5, with 8 nucleotides matching TRBD2. The CDR3 length is 15 residues. Trimming cost V 0 bases and J 5 bases; bases outside gene matches: 5. Germline V gene sequence: CDR1 LGHNA, CDR2 YSLEER.

The V and J genes are TRBV7-6 and TRBJ2-6; D unclear. Germline V gene sequence: CDR1 SGHVS, CDR2 FNYEAQ. Between the trimmed V and J ends, which lost 1 base and 2 bases, there was a span of 12 bases. The CDR3 is 17 amino acids. The chain's CDR3 is CASSLVPQEPGANVLTF. CDR3 coding DNA: TGTGCCAGCAGCTTAGTCCCTCAAGAACCTGGGGCCAACGTCCTGACTTTC. Full variable domain (rest looked up from reference TRBV7-6 and TRBJ2-6): GAGVSQSPRYKVTKRGQDVALRCDPISGHVSLYWYRQALGQGPEFLTYFNYEAQQDKSGLPNDRFSAERPEGSISTLTIQRTEQRDSAMYRCASSLVPQEPGANVLTFGAGSRLTVL.

This clonotype occurred many times. The V gene is TRBV5-1, the J gene TRBJ2-3, with 10 bases lining up with TRBD2. This CDR3 is 16 amino acids long. CDR1 is SGHRS, CDR2 YFSETQ, per germline. V was pared by 4 bases and J by 4 bases, with 9 bases of the junction left unmatched. The CDR3 sequence is CASSRMLAGDADTQYF. DNA of the CDR3: TGCGCCAGCAGCAGAATGCTAGCGGGGGACGCAGATACGCAGTATTTT.

The chain carries TRBV4-3 and TRBJ2-1, with a weak D call TRBD1 (6 bases). Germline V gene data show CDR1 as LGHNA and CDR2 as YSLEER. V lost 4 bases and J lost 8, with 12 bases in between. The CDR3 contains 13 residues. The CDR3 loop is CASSRQGRDEQFF. In DNA, the CDR3 is TGCGCCAGCAGCCGTCAGGGGAGAGATGAGCAGTTCTTC.

The chain uses TRBV30 and TRBJ1-5; D may be TRBD1 (5 bases). From germline, CDR1 is GTSNPN and CDR2 SVGIG (reference sequence). V dropped 3 bases and J dropped 3 bases, with 12 bases sitting between them. CDR3 size: 14 residues. The chain's CDR3 is CAWRGGADNQPQHF. CDR3 nucleotides: TGTGCCTGGAGGGGGGGAGCGGACAATCAGCCCCAGCATTTT.

The rearrangement joins TRBV7-2 to TRBJ2-3, with D possibly matching TRBD2 (6 bases). The germline gives CDR1 SGHTA, CDR2 FQGNSA. This CDR3 is built from 14 residues. Trimming shortened V by 5 bases and J by 5 bases, and 14 bases separated the two germline ends. CDR3 coding DNA: TGTGCCAGCAGCCCGTCTAGCGTTATAGATACGCAGTATTTT. This codes for CASSPSSVIDTQYF.

The chain couples TRBV4-2 to TRBJ2-7; no clear D gene. The CDR3 length is 16 residues. Germline V gene sequence: CDR1 LGHNA, CDR2 YNFKEQ. Deletions cut 4 bases from V and 0 bases from J, with 16 bases between. Here the CDR3 reads CASSPEGQASSYEQYF. The CDR3 DNA sequence: TGTGCCAGCAGCCCAGAAGGGCAGGCGAGCTCCTACGAGCAGTACTTC.

The chain has TRBV7-7 and TRBJ2-3; unclear D gene. Germline assignment: CDR1 SSHAT and CDR2 FNYEAQ (reference sequence). The CDR3 runs to 15 residues. Trimming took off 1 base at V and 5 bases at J, with 13 bases between the two ends. The DNA of the CDR3 is TGTGCCAGCAGCTTAGGGATTGGCGGATTAGATACGCAGTATTTT. It codes for CASSLGIGGLDTQYF. Looking up the rest from reference TRBV7-7 and TRBJ2-3 gives the full variable domain: GAGVSQSPRYKVTKRGQDVTLRCDPISSHATLYWYQQALGQGPEFLTYFNYEAQPDKSGLPSDRFSAERPEGSISTLTIQRTEQRDSAMYRCASSLGIGGLDTQYFGPGTRLTVL.

The rearrangement uses TRBV29-1 and TRBJ2-3; the match to TRBD1 covers 10 bases. The CDR3 length is 16 residues. V lost 3 bases, J lost 2 bases, and 8 bases stayed unmatched. CDR1 is SQVTM and CDR2 is ANQGSEA in the germline V gene. DNA for the CDR3: TGCAGCGTTGACTCTCGACAGGGGGCTCTCACAGATACGCAGTATTTT. It yields the protein CSVDSRQGALTDTQYF.

The chain is built from TRBV29-1 and TRBJ2-5; 10 bases align to TRBD1. The J segment lost 3 bases and the V segment lost 6 bases, leaving 1 base of the junction unmatched. The CDR3 totals 12 residues. Germline CDR1 and CDR2: SQVTM and ANQGSEA. CDR3: CSVGQGKETQYF. The CDR3 DNA is TGCAGCGTGGGACAGGGGAAAGAGACCCAGTACTTC.

This clonotype was detected only a few times. Written as DNA, the CDR3 is TGTGCCCTGGACAGGGGGCCTTCCTACGAGCAGTACTTC. Its translation: CALDRGPSYEQYF. The chain combines TRBV6-1 with TRBJ2-7, with 11 bases aligning to TRBD1. The CDR3 has 13 residues. Per the germline V gene, CDR1 is MNHNS and CDR2 is SASEGT. The J segment lost 1 base and the V segment lost 11 bases, leaving 4 bases of the junction unmatched.

There are a few counts of this clonotype. The chain recombines TRBV6-5 with TRBJ2-5, with D tentatively TRBD2 (6 bases). Germline assignment: CDR1 MNHEY and CDR2 SVGAGI. Trimming shortened V by 0 bases and J by 6 bases, and 20 bases separated the two germline ends. The CDR3 spans 17 residues. The CDR3, as DNA: TGTGCCAGCAGTTACTCGATCTCGCGGAGGGTTGGGAAGACCCAGTACTTC. Its translation is CASSYSISRRVGKTQYF.

This clonotype showed up just a few times. The chain is built from TRBV5-1 and TRBJ2-2; D ambiguous. Germline CDR1 SGHRS, CDR2 YFSETQ. Between the trimmed V and J ends, which lost 3 bases and 4 bases, there was a span of 4 bases. This CDR3 region has 12 residues. Here the CDR3 DNA reads TGCGCCAGCAGCTCGGGCACCGGGGAGCTGTTTTTT. Encoded protein: CASSSGTGELFF. The entire variable domain, with the rest obtained from reference TRBV5-1 and TRBJ2-2, is as follows: KAGVTQTPRYLIKTRGQQVTLSCSPISGHRSVSWYQQTPGQGLQFLFEYFSETQRNKGNFPGRFSGRQFSNSRSEMNVSTLELGDSALYLCASSSGTGELFFGEGSRLTVL.

This clonotype turned up a few times. The chain recombines TRBV7-9 with TRBJ2-2, with D maybe TRBD2 (5 bases). Germline V gene lookup returns CDR1 SEHNR and CDR2 FQNEAQ (reference sequence). The germline V and J ends were trimmed by 3 bases and 3 bases, with 14 bases remaining between them. CDR3 size: 16 residues. CDR3 loop: CASSLRGMEDTGELFF. Here the CDR3 DNA reads TGTGCCAGCAGCTTGCGAGGGATGGAAGACACCGGGGAGCTGTTTTTT. Based on the CDR3 plus reference TRBV7-9 and TRBJ2-2, the full variable domain is DTGVSQNPRHKITKRGQNVTFRCDPISEHNRLYWYRQTLGQGPEFLTYFQNEAQLEKSRLLSDRFSAERPKGSFSTLEIQRTEQGDSAMYLCASSLRGMEDTGELFFGEGSRLTVL.

There are a few counts of this clonotype. V and J are TRBV19 and TRBJ2-7; D uncertain. This CDR3 is built from 11 residues. Deletions cut 4 bases from V and 8 bases from J, with 9 bases between. CDR1 LNHDA and CDR2 SQIVND come from the germline V gene (reference sequence). The CDR3 nucleotides read TGTGCCAGTAGTAACGGTGGCAAGCAGTACGTC. It translates to CASSNGGKQYV.

This rearrangement joins TRBV19 to TRBJ2-3; 11 nucleotides align to TRBD2. The CDR3 consists of 15 residues. Germline loops: CDR1 LNHDA, CDR2 SQIVND (reference sequence). Germline trimming cut 6 bases from V and 3 bases from J; bases unmatched to any gene: 5. CDR3 loop: CASRRTSGFTDTQYF. The CDR3 region has the DNA TGTGCCAGTAGAAGGACTAGCGGGTTTACAGATACGCAGTATTTT.